This T cell receptor beta chain was found in a study of T cells in Graves' hyperthyroidism and ophthalmopathy. This clonotype was detected a few times. Its antigen is currently unknown. Regions amplified from RNA transcripts were the TCR beta CDR3 regions. TCR CDR3 underwent first-round RT-PCR with the HTBI primer set. TCRdb fed the multiplex PCR reads into MiXCR, producing one record per CDR3 protein. The data show 300,000 to 500,000 distinct CDR3 sequences, over 12% seen once. Duration under 3 months, a NOSPECS grade of at least 4, and a Clinical Activity Score of at least 3 characterized the ophthalmopathy patients. Reasons for excluding patients were uncontrolled infection, other autoimmune disease, pregnancy or lactation. Diagnoses rested on clinical symptoms, serum thyroxine and TRAb, thyroid ultrasound and orbital computed tomography. Study-level results: Most thyroid-expanded clonotypes above 0.001 were also found in blood.

This clonotype originated in a man aged 50-59 years with Graves' ophthalmopathy. Sequenced: blood.

Written as DNA, the CDR3 is TGCGCCAGCAACACTCAGGGGGCTCTGGATGACATTCAGTACTTC. It codes for CASNTQGALDDIQYF. The chain has TRBV5-1 and TRBJ2-4; TRBD1 matches at 8 bases. Germline trimming cut 6 bases from V and 8 bases from J; bases unmatched to any gene: 13. This CDR3 region has 15 residues. Germline values: CDR1 SGHRS, CDR2 YFSETQ.